This paragraph covers one T cell receptor (beta chain) sequence. Its matching antigen is unknown. Both 60 Vbeta primers and 13 Jbeta primers went into the PCR. TCRdb's copy holds only in-frame clones and misses some; the assay was immunoSEQ multiplex PCR. The table has approximately 130,000 clones, around two thirds seen once. These data belong to a study of cytomegalovirus exposure and HLA in healthy donors. Study-level points and caveats: Presence/absence analyses assumed roughly uniform sequencing depth across donors. Upon later analysis, HLA-associated TCR beta chains proved more clonally expanded than other, equally common chains.

The CDR3 consists of 14 residues. The germline CDR1 and CDR2 sequences are MNHNS and SASEGT. V was clipped by 2 bases and J by 4 bases, with 9 bases between them. V and J are TRBV6-1 and TRBJ1-5; no reliable D call. The specimen sequenced was PBMCs. The sequence was collected from a woman in her thirties or forties in good health and CMV-seronegative. CDR3 nucleotide sequence: TGTGCCAGCAGTGAAAAGTCGAGGAATCAGCCCCAGCATTTT. It specifies CASSEKSRNQPQHF.